This T cell receptor (beta chain) was captured in a study of shared clonotypes between healthy human individuals. Findings of the study overall: The researchers took only blood, and tissue repertoires probably look different. Memory subsets had estimated richness that was generally smaller than that of naive subsets. Depth was large, yet rarefaction showed that sorted-subset sequencing was incomplete.

The V end lost 3 bases, the J end lost 5 bases, and 10 bases lay between the germline ends. The CDR3 runs to 13 residues. CDR1 SEHNR and CDR2 FQNEAQ come from the germline V gene (reference sequence). A few counts support this clone. Its antigen remains unidentified. Sorted-subset replicate PCRs used approximately 200 ng of genomic DNA. This amount corresponded to approximately 30,000 T cell genomes. Generated by immunoSEQ multiplex PCR, the TCRdb table keeps only in-frame clones and is missing some. The data show over 1.4 million clones, about 96% seen once. The rearrangement joins TRBV7-9 to TRBJ1-1; D unclear. This clonotype originated in a young man in good health. Sequenced sample: naive CD4+ T cells sorted from blood. Subset given: CD45RA+ positively selected. CDR3 amino acids: CASSFRGWTEAFF. CDR3 nucleotides: TGTGCCAGCAGCTTCCGGGGATGGACTGAAGCTTTCTTT.